Listed below are T cell receptor beta chains from one sample, sequenced in a study of shared clonotypes between healthy human individuals. Profiled with immunoSEQ multiplex PCR; TCRdb holds only in-frame clones, not every one. The data contain some 2,000,000 clones, around 95% of them singletons. Sequenced: naive CD4+ T cells sorted from blood. The origin of the receptors is a man aged 18 to 30 in good health. CDR3s leave out the opening cysteine and the closing phenylalanine or tryptophan.

TRBJ2-5	TRBV10-3	AISRREGGETQY
TRBJ1-6	TRBV9	ASSGPGTPLH
TRBJ1-2	TRBV18	ASSPTGGVEYGYT
TRBJ2-1	TRBV18	ASSKSSPTGGRDEQF
TRBJ1-2	TRBV6-6	ASSYGTALRDGYT
TRBJ2-2	TRBV2	ASSEEQAGELF
TRBJ2-4	TRBV7-8	ASSLAKGQQNIQY
TRBJ2-7	TRBV4-1	ASSQDLLASYEQY
TRBJ1-5	TRBV5-1	ASSPLDSLNQPQH
TRBJ1-5	TRBV28	ASSLMRQPQH
TRBJ1-5	TRBV7-2	ASSLGGGPPQH
TRBJ2-2	TRBV4-3	ASSQDYRGKTGELF
TRBJ2-7	TRBV27	ASSPYSGSTYEQY
TRBJ1-2	TRBV7-2	ASAPGETGAAGYT
TRBJ2-7	TRBV29-1	SVVIGQGREQY
TRBJ1-1	TRBV10-3	AISEGKPTEAF
TRBJ2-2	TRBV2	ASRGQSTGELF
TRBJ2-1	TRBV11-2	ASSTRTGRGEQF
TRBJ2-3	TRBV2	ASSGWAGDGTDTQY
TRBJ1-2	TRBV4-3	ASSQDATGQGFFGYT
TRBJ1-1	TRBV18	ASSPSPNTEAF
TRBJ2-7	TRBV7-2	ASDLSGTSGRASEQY
TRBJ2-4	TRBV4-3	ASSQAGQGENIQY
TRBJ2-1	TRBV9	ASSKDVWTHNEQF
TRBJ2-1	TRBV4-1	ASSQASSTRQF
TRBJ1-4	TRBV5-5	ASSLEGTNEKLF
TRBJ1-2	TRBV29-1	SVDGESRGYGYT
TRBJ1-6	TRBV6-5	ASSYSGQGNSPLH
TRBJ1-5	TRBV30	AWSTGKGGNQPQH
TRBJ1-5	TRBV5-8	ASSSTNSNQPQH
TRBJ1-2	TRBV28	ASRRQGNNYGYT
TRBJ2-3	TRBV30	AWRIAGITDTQY
TRBJ1-5	TRBV28	ASRLIRGRGNQPQH
TRBJ1-3	TRBV5-1	ASSLRLSVSSGNTIY
TRBJ1-5	TRBV6-6	ASSSPHDRGKQPQH
TRBJ2-7	TRBV5-6	ASSSKRQGWGEQY
TRBJ1-2	TRBV2	ASSVGFQGLLGYT
TRBJ1-2	TRBV4-2	ASSQYPDSSYGYT
TRBJ1-5	TRBV6-1	ASSEAPRGQPQH
TRBJ2-7	TRBV10-3	ACGSSYEQY
TRBJ1-2	TRBV27	ASRGQGINYGYT
TRBJ2-7	TRBV7-2	ASSLAGGFDEQY
TRBJ2-3	TRBV5-6	ASSLVRLVPDTQY
TRBJ1-3	TRBV5-1	ASMDGNTIY
TRBJ1-2	TRBV19	ASSPAQGKMLGYGYT
TRBJ1-1	TRBV2	ASSKDGLNTEAF
TRBJ1-5	TRBV27	ASSLRAGSLNQPQH
TRBJ1-4	TRBV6-5	ASGRGLDEKLF
TRBJ1-4	TRBV5-5	ASSLNQAREKLF
TRBJ1-2	TRBV10-3	AIAWNDGYT
TRBJ2-1	TRBV5-1	ASSLEGRVNEQF
TRBJ2-5	TRBV6-5	ASSYGLAPQETQY